The clone carrying this TCR beta chain was counted ten times or more. Its antigen is still unknown. The definition of stable Graves' hyperthyroidism was no ophthalmopathy progression within 18 months. Investigators excluded patients with uncontrolled infection, other autoimmune disease, pregnancy or lactation. This sample stems from a study of T cells in Graves' hyperthyroidism and ophthalmopathy. Study-wide points: Using 13 V-J features, a model discriminated ophthalmopathy from stable hyperthyroidism. Model output signaled ophthalmopathy a median around 5.9 months ahead of onset.

Researchers took RNA transcripts and amplified the TCR beta CDR3 regions from them. A set of HTBI primers served as the primers for a first-round RT-PCR of the TCR CDR3. MiXCR was run by TCRdb on the multiplex PCR reads, yielding one entry per CDR3 protein. Of over 450,000 distinct CDR3 sequences listed, over 13% are singletons. The V and J ends lost 2 bases and 8 bases, in that order; junction bases with no gene match: 3. CDR3 length equals 13 residues. CDR1 is DFQATT and CDR2 is SNEGSKA in the germline V gene (reference sequence). This TCR was sampled from a woman aged 18-30 years with Graves' hyperthyroidism. This chain joins TRBV20-1 and TRBJ2-1; 10 bases are a match to TRBD2. Sequences were obtained from blood. Here the CDR3 DNA reads TGCAGTGCTAGAACTAGCGGGACCCATGAGCAGTTCTTC. This encodes CSARTSGTHEQFF.